The 8 T cell receptor beta chains presented below share a single source sample, sequenced in a study of a mutant IDH1 vaccine in newly diagnosed glioma. For these TCRs, the target antigens are not known. Produced via immunoSEQ multiplex PCR; TCRdb's table is partial and in-frame only. The sample lists 20,000 to 30,000 clones; 82% were seen once. Noted time point: week 47, end of study. Doses comprised 300 ug of mutant IDH1 20-mer peptide each, plus topical imiquimod. Here the sequenced sample was PBMCs, taken from a glioma patient whose treatment included an IDH1 peptide vaccine. These receptors were obtained from a man in his forties or fifties with glioma. Some clones in this sample may be carry-over from other donors' samples.

This clone was detected only a few times. The chain employs TRBV4-1 and TRBJ1-1; possible D gene TRBD1, 5 bases. The CDR3 spans 18 residues. The germline V gene encodes CDR1 MGHRA and CDR2 YSYEKL. The germline V and J ends were trimmed by 1 base and 1 base, with 19 bases remaining between them. CDR3 region: CASSQGRGGLSQNTEAFF. The DNA for the CDR3 is TGCGCCAGCAGCCAAGGCCGGGGGGGATTATCCCAGAACACTGAAGCTTTCTTT.

The DNA of the CDR3 is TGTGCCAGCAGCTTAAACAGGGTTGGTGGCGAGCAGTACTTC. Protein sequence: CASSLNRVGGEQYF. The chain couples TRBV7-3 to TRBJ2-7, with a tentative D call TRBD1 (6 bases). Germline-derived CDR1 and CDR2 are SGHTA and FQGTGA. With 1 base removed from V and 6 bases from J, the gap between germline ends came to 13 bases. The CDR3 sequence is 14 residues long. The full variable domain, its missing parts supplied by reference TRBV7-3 and TRBJ2-7, is GAGVSQTPSNKVTEKGKYVELRCDPISGHTALYWYRQSLGQGPEFLIYFQGTGAADDSGLPNDRFFAVRPEGSVSTLKIQRTERGDSAVYLCASSLNRVGGEQYFGPGTRLTVT.

This chain links TRBV9 with TRBJ1-2, with unresolved D. The CDR3 is 14 amino acids. Between the trimmed V and J ends, which lost 4 bases and 5 bases, there was a span of 15 bases. Germline-derived CDR1 and CDR2 are SGDLS and YYNGEE. The chain's CDR3 is CASSPPGVNYGYTF. CDR3 DNA sequence: TGTGCCAGCAGCCCGCCGGGAGTGAATTATGGCTACACCTTC.

This chain uses TRBV5-1 with TRBJ2-2, with 13 bases identical to TRBD2. Germline CDR1 is SGHRS and CDR2 is YFSETQ. This CDR3 contains 18 residues. Unmatched junction bases numbered 5, after V lost 3 bases and J lost 0 bases. In DNA form, the CDR3 reads TGCGCCAGCAGCTCCTGGACTAGCGGGGGCTCGAACACCGGGGAGCTGTTTTTT. As protein: CASSSWTSGGSNTGELFF. The variable domain in full, completed from reference TRBV5-1 and TRBJ2-2, reads KAGVTQTPRYLIKTRGQQVTLSCSPISGHRSVSWYQQTPGQGLQFLFEYFSETQRNKGNFPGRFSGRQFSNSRSEMNVSTLELGDSALYLCASSSWTSGGSNTGELFFGEGSRLTVL.

The chain employs TRBV30 and TRBJ2-2; D perhaps matches TRBD1 (6 bases). Trimming shortened V by 0 bases and J by 4 bases, and 9 bases separated the two germline ends. The CDR3 covers 14 residues. Germline CDR1 and CDR2: GTSNPN and SVGIG (reference sequence). The CDR3, as DNA: TGTGCCTGGAGTGTACAGGGCCCCACCGGGGAGCTGTTTTTT. Its protein is CAWSVQGPTGELFF.

The chain uses TRBV30 and TRBJ2-7; D is ambiguous. CDR3 length: 13 residues. V was cut by 5 bases and J by 6 bases, with 17 bases left in between. The germline V gene encodes CDR1 GTSNPN and CDR2 SVGIG (reference sequence). CDR3 sequence: CAWAKAFFAEQYF. The CDR3 region has the DNA TGTGCCTGGGCAAAAGCCTTTTTCGCCGAGCAGTACTTC.

V and J are TRBV29-1 and TRBJ2-3; no firm D call. The ends were cut back, 3 bases at V and 6 bases at J, with 13 bases in the middle. This CDR3 spans 13 amino acids. Germline V gene data show CDR1 as SQVTM and CDR2 as ANQGSEA. In DNA form, the CDR3 reads TGCAGCGTTGATGAAGGCTTGACTGATACGCAGTATTTT. This codes for CSVDEGLTDTQYF.

V and J are TRBV4-2 and TRBJ1-1; D uncertain. Between the trimmed V and J ends, which lost 5 bases and 3 bases, there was a span of 13 bases. Germline V gene data show CDR1 as LGHNA and CDR2 as YNFKEQ. CDR3 length: 14 residues. The CDR3 region has the DNA TGTGCCAGCAGCAAGAATTTTGGGGACACTGAAGCTTTCTTT. Translation: CASSKNFGDTEAFF.